This is a list of T cell receptor beta chains from one sample in a study of blood T cell repertoires in COVID-19. This table comes from immunoSEQ multiplex PCR, and its TCRdb copy is limited to in-frame clones, with some not included. The data show 200,000 to 250,000 clones, 86% seen once. The sequencing sample was made of PBMCs or T cells enriched from blood (not recorded which). These TCRs come from a woman in her fifties or sixties in a cohort exposed to, infected with or recovered from COVID-19 (not recorded which). The CDR3 runs from the conserved cysteine through the conserved F or W. The D gene is left open where the match is weak. Size is omitted from some rows. Given values are once, few, many or a class for expanded clones.

v_call: TRBV29-1; j_call: TRBJ1-1; d_call: .; clone_size: .; cdr3_aa: CSVEVGGGTEAFF; cdr3_nt: TGCAGCGTTGAGGTGGGCGGGGGCACTGAAGCTTTCTTT
v_call: TRBV11-1; j_call: TRBJ2-7; d_call: .; clone_size: .; cdr3_aa: CASSLDGARYEQYF; cdr3_nt: TGTGCCAGCAGCTTGGATGGAGCGCGGTACGAGCAGTACTTC
v_call: TRBV19; j_call: TRBJ2-6; d_call: .; clone_size: once; cdr3_aa: CASSPTESSGANVLTF; cdr3_nt: TGTGCCAGTAGCCCGACGGAGAGCTCTGGGGCCAACGTCCTGACTTTC
v_call: TRBV27; j_call: TRBJ2-7; d_call: .; clone_size: few; cdr3_aa: CASRYKGGGSSQGYEQYF; cdr3_nt: TGTGCCAGCAGATACAAGGGCGGCGGGTCATCACAGGGATACGAGCAGTACTTC
v_call: TRBV5-1; j_call: TRBJ2-5; d_call: .; clone_size: .; cdr3_aa: CASSLSASYLETQYF; cdr3_nt: TGCGCCAGCAGCTTGAGCGCTAGCTACTTGGAGACCCAGTACTTC
v_call: TRBV27; j_call: TRBJ2-7; d_call: TRBD1; clone_size: .; cdr3_aa: CASSRLSLDRADEQYF; cdr3_nt: TGTGCCAGCAGTAGATTATCCTTGGACAGGGCTGACGAGCAGTACTTC
v_call: TRBV7-7; j_call: TRBJ2-6; d_call: .; clone_size: .; cdr3_aa: CASSPSAGANVLTF; cdr3_nt: TGTGCTAGCAGCCCCAGCGCTGGGGCCAACGTCCTGACTTTC
v_call: TRBV7-2; j_call: TRBJ2-5; d_call: .; clone_size: .; cdr3_aa: CASSLGGVETQYF; cdr3_nt: TGTGCCAGCAGCTTAGGGGGCGTTGAGACCCAGTACTTC
v_call: TRBV5-1; j_call: TRBJ1-4; d_call: TRBD1; clone_size: .; cdr3_aa: CASKAGTGVEKLFF; cdr3_nt: TGCGCCAGCAAAGCTGGGACAGGGGTTGAAAAACTGTTTTTT
v_call: TRBV12-5; j_call: TRBJ2-5; d_call: .; clone_size: .; cdr3_aa: CASEPFNQETQYF; cdr3_nt: TGTGCTAGTGAGCCGTTCAACCAAGAGACCCAGTACTTC
v_call: TRBV2; j_call: TRBJ1-4; d_call: .; clone_size: .; cdr3_aa: CASSVGGNEKLFF; cdr3_nt: TGTGCCAGCAGTGTCGGGGGTAATGAAAAACTGTTTTTT
v_call: TRBV19; j_call: TRBJ1-1; d_call: .; clone_size: .; cdr3_aa: CASTHEFRLMNTEAFF; cdr3_nt: TGTGCCAGTACCCACGAATTTAGACTCATGAACACTGAAGCTTTCTTT
v_call: TRBV9; j_call: TRBJ1-1; d_call: .; clone_size: .; cdr3_aa: CASSVRQGDMNTEAFF; cdr3_nt: TGTGCCAGCAGCGTGAGGCAGGGTGATATGAACACTGAAGCTTTCTTT
v_call: TRBV9; j_call: TRBJ2-7; d_call: TRBD1; clone_size: .; cdr3_aa: CASSVRDRGWEQYF; cdr3_nt: TGTGCCAGCAGCGTAAGGGACAGGGGATGGGAGCAGTACTTC
v_call: TRBV2; j_call: TRBJ1-1; d_call: .; clone_size: .; cdr3_aa: CASSAQGLPNTEAFF; cdr3_nt: TGTGCCAGCAGTGCGCAGGGGCTACCGAACACTGAAGCTTTCTTT
v_call: TRBV28; j_call: TRBJ2-3; d_call: TRBD2; clone_size: .; cdr3_aa: CASSPQGATSGMDTQYF; cdr3_nt: TGTGCCAGCAGTCCGCAGGGGGCGACTAGCGGGATGGATACGCAGTATTTT
v_call: TRBV27; j_call: TRBJ2-7; d_call: TRBD1; clone_size: .; cdr3_aa: CASSQGGGTGAYEQYF; cdr3_nt: TGTGCCAGCAGCCAAGGAGGAGGGACAGGGGCCTACGAGCAGTACTTC
v_call: TRBV30; j_call: TRBJ1-6; d_call: .; clone_size: once; cdr3_aa: CAWSSPLRVTLHF; cdr3_nt: TGTGCCTGGAGTTCCCCCTTGCGGGTCACCCTCCACTTT
v_call: TRBV7-2; j_call: TRBJ2-5; d_call: .; clone_size: .; cdr3_aa: CASSRSGFKETQYF; cdr3_nt: TGTGCCAGCAGCCGGTCCGGGTTCAAAGAGACCCAGTACTTC
v_call: TRBV5-1; j_call: TRBJ2-1; d_call: TRBD2; clone_size: .; cdr3_aa: CASSLGLAGNANNEQFF; cdr3_nt: TGCGCCAGCAGCTTGGGTTTAGCGGGTAATGCAAACAATGAGCAGTTCTTC
v_call: TRBV4-1; j_call: TRBJ2-2; d_call: .; clone_size: .; cdr3_aa: CASTPEAGSFTGELFF; cdr3_nt: TGCGCCAGCACGCCCGAGGCAGGGTCATTTACCGGGGAGCTGTTTTTT
v_call: TRBV5-6; j_call: TRBJ1-5; d_call: TRBD1; clone_size: few; cdr3_aa: CASSRGTGYGNQPQHF; cdr3_nt: TGTGCCAGCAGCCGCGGGACAGGGTACGGCAATCAGCCCCAGCATTTT
v_call: TRBV5-8; j_call: TRBJ2-3; d_call: TRBD2; clone_size: .; cdr3_aa: CASHVFGGAVDTQYF; cdr3_nt: TGTGCCAGCCACGTCTTCGGGGGGGCGGTAGATACGCAGTATTTT
v_call: TRBV5-1; j_call: TRBJ2-6; d_call: .; clone_size: .; cdr3_aa: CASSLEPGSGANVLTF; cdr3_nt: TGCGCCAGCAGCTTGGAACCCGGCTCTGGGGCCAACGTCCTGACTTTC
v_call: TRBV7-9; j_call: TRBJ1-1; d_call: .; clone_size: .; cdr3_aa: CASSLGATVGTEAFF; cdr3_nt: TGTGCCAGCAGCTTAGGGGCCACAGTGGGCACTGAAGCTTTCTTT
v_call: TRBV25-1; j_call: TRBJ1-1; d_call: TRBD1; clone_size: .; cdr3_aa: CASSGGGQGFTEAFF; cdr3_nt: TGTGCCAGCAGTGGCGGGGGACAGGGTTTTACTGAAGCTTTCTTT
v_call: TRBV27; j_call: TRBJ1-3; d_call: .; clone_size: .; cdr3_aa: CASKAGSGNTIYF; cdr3_nt: TGTGCCAGCAAGGCAGGGTCTGGAAACACCATATATTTT
v_call: TRBV7-9; j_call: TRBJ1-1; d_call: TRBD1; clone_size: once; cdr3_aa: CASSRGQVNTEAFF; cdr3_nt: TGTGCCAGCAGTCGCGGACAGGTAAACACTGAAGCTTTCTTT
v_call: TRBV12-5; j_call: TRBJ2-1; d_call: TRBD1; clone_size: .; cdr3_aa: CASGSEGTAQRYNEQFF; cdr3_nt: TGTGCTAGTGGTTCTGAAGGGACAGCCCAGCGGTACAATGAGCAGTTCTTC
v_call: TRBV19; j_call: TRBJ1-5; d_call: .; clone_size: .; cdr3_aa: CATATRDRYQPQHF; cdr3_nt: TGTGCCACCGCAACTCGTGATCGGTATCAGCCCCAGCATTTT
v_call: TRBV6-2/TRBV6-3; j_call: TRBJ2-3; d_call: .; clone_size: .; cdr3_aa: CASSKWGTSTDTQYF; cdr3_nt: TGTGCCAGCAGTAAATGGGGCACCAGCACAGATACGCAGTATTTT
v_call: TRBV28; j_call: TRBJ2-2; d_call: .; clone_size: .; cdr3_aa: CASSRGPGGVGELFF; cdr3_nt: TGTGCCAGCAGTAGAGGGCCCGGCGGGGTGGGGGAGCTGTTTTTT
v_call: TRBV7-9; j_call: TRBJ1-4; d_call: .; clone_size: .; cdr3_aa: CASSWGATNEKLFF; cdr3_nt: TGTGCCAGCAGCTGGGGGGCAACTAATGAAAAACTGTTTTTT
v_call: TRBV15; j_call: TRBJ1-1; d_call: .; clone_size: .; cdr3_aa: CATSRDKGLNTEAFF; cdr3_nt: TGTGCCACCAGCAGAGATAAGGGGCTGAACACTGAAGCTTTCTTT
v_call: TRBV12-3/TRBV12-4; j_call: TRBJ2-5; d_call: .; clone_size: .; cdr3_aa: CASSLRDQETQYF; cdr3_nt: TGTGCCAGCAGTTTGAGGGACCAAGAGACCCAGTACTTC
v_call: TRBV11-2; j_call: TRBJ2-7; d_call: TRBD2; clone_size: .; cdr3_aa: CASSSPSGTNYEQYF; cdr3_nt: TGTGCCAGCAGCTCGCCCTCTGGGACTAACTACGAGCAGTACTTC
v_call: TRBV7-7; j_call: TRBJ2-5; d_call: TRBD1; clone_size: few; cdr3_aa: CASSLGATGVGETQYF; cdr3_nt: TGTGCTAGCAGCTTAGGGGCGACAGGGGTTGGAGAGACCCAGTACTTC
v_call: TRBV29-1; j_call: TRBJ1-5; d_call: TRBD1; clone_size: .; cdr3_aa: CSVEEDRGAPQHF; cdr3_nt: TGCAGCGTTGAAGAGGACAGGGGGGCGCCCCAGCATTTT
v_call: TRBV28; j_call: TRBJ1-1; d_call: TRBD1; clone_size: .; cdr3_aa: CASSFGQENTEAFF; cdr3_nt: TGTGCCAGCAGTTTCGGACAGGAGAACACTGAAGCTTTCTTT
v_call: TRBV7-3; j_call: TRBJ1-2; d_call: .; clone_size: .; cdr3_aa: CASSPRTEAYGYTF; cdr3_nt: TGTGCCAGCAGCCCGCGGACAGAAGCCTATGGCTACACCTTC
v_call: TRBV7-9; j_call: TRBJ2-1; d_call: TRBD2; clone_size: .; cdr3_aa: CASSPFSGGASEQFF; cdr3_nt: TGTGCCAGCAGCCCGTTTAGCGGGGGGGCCTCCGAGCAGTTCTTC
v_call: TRBV27; j_call: TRBJ1-1; d_call: TRBD1; clone_size: .; cdr3_aa: CASSPRQGVGTEAFF; cdr3_nt: TGTGCCAGCAGTCCCCGACAGGGGGTAGGGACTGAAGCTTTCTTT
v_call: TRBV7-9; j_call: TRBJ1-1; d_call: .; clone_size: .; cdr3_aa: CASQASRGGTEAFF; cdr3_nt: TGTGCCAGCCAAGCGTCAAGGGGGGGGACTGAAGCTTTCTTT
v_call: TRBV5-8; j_call: TRBJ1-2; d_call: TRBD1; clone_size: .; cdr3_aa: CASSLAQGDYGYTF; cdr3_nt: TGTGCCAGCAGCTTGGCCCAGGGGGATTATGGCTACACCTTC
v_call: TRBV7-3; j_call: TRBJ2-1; d_call: TRBD2; clone_size: .; cdr3_aa: CASSLNRLANEQFF; cdr3_nt: TGTGCCAGCAGCCTCAACAGACTAGCGAATGAGCAGTTCTTC
v_call: TRBV7-2; j_call: TRBJ1-5; d_call: .; clone_size: .; cdr3_aa: CASSWGHSNQPQHF; cdr3_nt: TGTGCCAGCAGTTGGGGCCATAGCAATCAGCCCCAGCATTTT
v_call: TRBV4-3; j_call: TRBJ2-5; d_call: TRBD2; clone_size: .; cdr3_aa: CASSRLPGTSGGETQYF; cdr3_nt: TGCGCCAGCAGCCGATTGCCCGGGACTAGCGGGGGAGAGACCCAGTACTTC
v_call: TRBV7-2; j_call: TRBJ2-3; d_call: .; clone_size: few; cdr3_aa: CASKRAGATDTQYF; cdr3_nt: TGTGCCAGCAAAAGGGCGGGGGCCACAGATACGCAGTATTTT
v_call: TRBV7-3; j_call: TRBJ2-1; d_call: TRBD2; clone_size: .; cdr3_aa: CATSRGGGRNEQFF; cdr3_nt: TGTGCCACCTCTAGGGGCGGGGGGCGAAATGAGCAGTTCTTC
v_call: TRBV28; j_call: TRBJ1-2; d_call: .; clone_size: .; cdr3_aa: CASSLWTGRNYGYTF; cdr3_nt: TGTGCCAGCAGTTTATGGACAGGCAGAAACTATGGCTACACCTTC
v_call: TRBV19; j_call: TRBJ1-5; d_call: .; clone_size: .; cdr3_aa: CASSIGAGARSNQPQHF; cdr3_nt: TGTGCCAGTAGTATAGGCGCGGGGGCGCGGAGCAATCAGCCCCAGCATTTT
v_call: TRBV9; j_call: TRBJ2-1; d_call: .; clone_size: .; cdr3_aa: CASSAQYNEQFF; cdr3_nt: TGTGCCAGCAGCGCCCAGTACAATGAGCAGTTCTTC